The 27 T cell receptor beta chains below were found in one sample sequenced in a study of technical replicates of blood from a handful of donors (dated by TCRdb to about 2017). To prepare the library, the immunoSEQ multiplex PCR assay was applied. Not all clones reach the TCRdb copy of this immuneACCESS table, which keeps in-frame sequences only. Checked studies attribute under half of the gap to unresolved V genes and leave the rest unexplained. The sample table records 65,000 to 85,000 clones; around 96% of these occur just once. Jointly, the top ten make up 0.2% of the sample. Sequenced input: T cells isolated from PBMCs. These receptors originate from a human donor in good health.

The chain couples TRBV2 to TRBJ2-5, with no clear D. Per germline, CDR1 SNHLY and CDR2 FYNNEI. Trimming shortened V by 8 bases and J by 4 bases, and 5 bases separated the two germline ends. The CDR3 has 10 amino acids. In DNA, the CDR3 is TGTGCCAGCGGGCCAGAGACCCAGTACTTC. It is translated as CASGPETQYF.

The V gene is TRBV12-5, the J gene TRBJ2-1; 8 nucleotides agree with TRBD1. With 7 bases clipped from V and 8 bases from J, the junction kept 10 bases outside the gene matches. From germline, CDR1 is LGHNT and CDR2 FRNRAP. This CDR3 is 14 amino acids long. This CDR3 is CASAPGQVRDEQFF. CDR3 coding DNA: TGTGCTAGTGCACCGGGACAGGTACGCGATGAGCAGTTCTTC.

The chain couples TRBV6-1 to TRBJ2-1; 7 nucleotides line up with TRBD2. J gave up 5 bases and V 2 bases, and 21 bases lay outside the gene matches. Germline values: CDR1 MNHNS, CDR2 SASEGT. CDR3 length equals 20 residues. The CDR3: CASSERPLSFVLGGDNEQFF. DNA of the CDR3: TGTGCCAGCAGTGAAAGGCCCCTTTCGTTTGTTCTGGGAGGGGACAATGAGCAGTTCTTC.

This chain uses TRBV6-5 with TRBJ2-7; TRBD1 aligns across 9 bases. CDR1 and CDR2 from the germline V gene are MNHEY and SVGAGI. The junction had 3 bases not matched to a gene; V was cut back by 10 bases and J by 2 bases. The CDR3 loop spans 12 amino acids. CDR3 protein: CANRDRAYEQYF. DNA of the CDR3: TGTGCCAACCGGGACAGGGCCTACGAGCAGTACTTC.

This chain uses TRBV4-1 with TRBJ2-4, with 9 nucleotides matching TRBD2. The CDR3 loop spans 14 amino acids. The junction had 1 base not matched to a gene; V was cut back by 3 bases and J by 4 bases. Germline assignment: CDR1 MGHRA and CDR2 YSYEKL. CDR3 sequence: CASSHAGGKNIQYF. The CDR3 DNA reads TGCGCCAGCAGCCATGCGGGGGGGAAAAACATTCAGTACTTC.

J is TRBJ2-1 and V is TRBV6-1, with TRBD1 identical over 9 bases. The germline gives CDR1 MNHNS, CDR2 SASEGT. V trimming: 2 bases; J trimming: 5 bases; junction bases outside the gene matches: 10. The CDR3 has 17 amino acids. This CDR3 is CASSEFPPGTGNNEQFF. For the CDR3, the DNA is TGTGCCAGCAGTGAATTTCCACCCGGGACAGGGAACAATGAGCAGTTCTTC.

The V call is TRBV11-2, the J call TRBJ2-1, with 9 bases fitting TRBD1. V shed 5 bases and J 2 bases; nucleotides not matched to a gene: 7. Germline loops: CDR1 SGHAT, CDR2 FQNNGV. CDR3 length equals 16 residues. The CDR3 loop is CASSHQDRGAYNEQFF. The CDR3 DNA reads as TGTGCCAGCAGCCACCAGGACAGGGGAGCCTACAATGAGCAGTTCTTC. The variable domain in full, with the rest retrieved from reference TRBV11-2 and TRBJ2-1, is EAGVAQSPRYKIIEKRQSVAFWCNPISGHATLYWYQQILGQGPKLLIQFQNNGVVDDSQLPKDRFSAERLKGVDSTLKIQPAKLEDSAVYLCASSHQDRGAYNEQFFGPGTRLTVL.

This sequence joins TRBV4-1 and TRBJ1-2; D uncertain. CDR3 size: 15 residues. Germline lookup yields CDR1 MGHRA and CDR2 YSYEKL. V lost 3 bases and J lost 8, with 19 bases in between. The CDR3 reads CASSQTLEWVKGYTF. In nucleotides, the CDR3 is TGCGCCAGCAGCCAGACTCTAGAGTGGGTTAAGGGCTACACCTTC.

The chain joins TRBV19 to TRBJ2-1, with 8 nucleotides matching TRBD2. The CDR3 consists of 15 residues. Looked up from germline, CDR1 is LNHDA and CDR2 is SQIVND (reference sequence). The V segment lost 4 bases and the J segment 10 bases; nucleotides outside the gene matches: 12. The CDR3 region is CASSTGRESIHEQFF. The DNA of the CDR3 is TGTGCCAGTAGTACCGGGAGGGAGTCGATCCACGAGCAGTTCTTC.

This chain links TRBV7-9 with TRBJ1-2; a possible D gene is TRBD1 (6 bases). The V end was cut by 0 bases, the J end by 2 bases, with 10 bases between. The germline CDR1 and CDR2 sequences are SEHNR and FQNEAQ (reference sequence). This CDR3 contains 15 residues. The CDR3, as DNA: TGTGCCAGCAGCTTAGCCGACAGGACCAACTATGGCTACACCTTC. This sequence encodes CASSLADRTNYGYTF.

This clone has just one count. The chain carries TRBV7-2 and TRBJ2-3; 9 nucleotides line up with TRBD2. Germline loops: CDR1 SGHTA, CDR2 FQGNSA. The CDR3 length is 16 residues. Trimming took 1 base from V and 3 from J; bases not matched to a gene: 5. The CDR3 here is CASSLGAGGRTDTQYF. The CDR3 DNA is TGTGCCAGCAGCTTAGGGGCGGGGGGGCGGACAGATACGCAGTATTTT.

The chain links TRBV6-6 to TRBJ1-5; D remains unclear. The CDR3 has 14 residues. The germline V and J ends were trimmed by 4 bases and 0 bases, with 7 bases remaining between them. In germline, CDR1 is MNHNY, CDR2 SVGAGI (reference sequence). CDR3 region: CASSSHYSNQPQHF. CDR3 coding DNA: TGTGCCAGCAGTTCCCACTATAGCAATCAGCCCCAGCATTTT.

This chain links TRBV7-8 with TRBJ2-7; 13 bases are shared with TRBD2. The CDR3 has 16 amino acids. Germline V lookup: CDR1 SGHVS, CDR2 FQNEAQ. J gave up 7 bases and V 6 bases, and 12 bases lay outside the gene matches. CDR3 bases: TGTGCCAGCAGTGAGACCCGACTAGCGGGAGGAGGAGAGCAGTACTTC. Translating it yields CASSETRLAGGGEQYF.

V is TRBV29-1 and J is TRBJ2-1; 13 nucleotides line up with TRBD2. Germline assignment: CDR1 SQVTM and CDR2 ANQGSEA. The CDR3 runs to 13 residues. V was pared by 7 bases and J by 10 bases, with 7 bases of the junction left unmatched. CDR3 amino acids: CSGRLAGGWEQFF. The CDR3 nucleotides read TGCAGCGGAAGACTAGCGGGAGGTTGGGAGCAGTTCTTC.

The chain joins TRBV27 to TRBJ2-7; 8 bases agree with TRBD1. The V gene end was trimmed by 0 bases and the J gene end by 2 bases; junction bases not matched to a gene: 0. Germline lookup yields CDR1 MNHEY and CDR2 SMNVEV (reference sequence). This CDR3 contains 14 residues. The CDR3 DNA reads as TGTGCCAGCAGTTTATCCAGGGGGCCCTACGAGCAGTACTTC. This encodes CASSLSRGPYEQYF.

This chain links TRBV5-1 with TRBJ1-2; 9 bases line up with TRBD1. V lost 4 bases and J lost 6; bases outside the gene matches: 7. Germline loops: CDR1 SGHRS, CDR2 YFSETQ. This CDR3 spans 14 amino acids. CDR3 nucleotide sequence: TGCGCCAGCAGCCCCCTAGGGACAGGGCATGGCTACACCTTC. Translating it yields CASSPLGTGHGYTF.

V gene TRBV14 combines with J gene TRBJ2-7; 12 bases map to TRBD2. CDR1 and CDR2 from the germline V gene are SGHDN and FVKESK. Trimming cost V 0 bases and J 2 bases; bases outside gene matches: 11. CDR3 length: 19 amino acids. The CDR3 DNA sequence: TGTGCCAGCAGCCAAGATCGGGGACTAGCGGGTTTACTTACCTACGAGCAGTACTTC. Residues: CASSQDRGLAGLLTYEQYF.

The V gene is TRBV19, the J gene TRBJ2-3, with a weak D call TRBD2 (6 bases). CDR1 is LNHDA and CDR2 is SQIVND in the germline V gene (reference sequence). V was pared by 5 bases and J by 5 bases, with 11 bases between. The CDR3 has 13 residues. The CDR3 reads CASSPEGGDTQYF. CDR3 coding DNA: TGTGCCAGTAGTCCAGAGGGAGGAGATACGCAGTATTTT.

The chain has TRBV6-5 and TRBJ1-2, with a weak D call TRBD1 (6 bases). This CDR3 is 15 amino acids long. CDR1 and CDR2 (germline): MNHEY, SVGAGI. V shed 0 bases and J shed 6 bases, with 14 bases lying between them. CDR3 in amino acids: CASSYSRQGPNGYTF. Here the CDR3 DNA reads TGTGCCAGCAGTTACTCGAGGCAGGGGCCCAATGGCTACACCTTC.

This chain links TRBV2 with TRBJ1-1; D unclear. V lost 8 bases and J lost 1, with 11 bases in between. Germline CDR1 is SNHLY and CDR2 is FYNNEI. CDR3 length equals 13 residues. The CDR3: CASDGKENTEAFF. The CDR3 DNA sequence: TGTGCCAGCGACGGGAAGGAGAACACTGAAGCTTTCTTT.

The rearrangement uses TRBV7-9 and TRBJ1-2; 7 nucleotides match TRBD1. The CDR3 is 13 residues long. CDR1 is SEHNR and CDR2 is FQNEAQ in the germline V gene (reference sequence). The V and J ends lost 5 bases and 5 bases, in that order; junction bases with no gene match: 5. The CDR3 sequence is CASSQGEVYGYTF. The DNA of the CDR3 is TGTGCCAGCAGCCAGGGGGAGGTTTATGGCTACACCTTC. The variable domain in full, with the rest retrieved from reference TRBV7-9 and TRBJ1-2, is DTGVSQNPRHKITKRGQNVTFRCDPISEHNRLYWYRQTLGQGPEFLTYFQNEAQLEKSRLLSDRFSAERPKGSFSTLEIQRTEQGDSAMYLCASSQGEVYGYTFGSGTRLTVV.

The CDR3 loop reads CASSLLQGYANEQYF. CDR3 bases: TGCGCCAGCAGCTTGTTACAGGGTTATGCGAACGAGCAGTACTTC. V usage is TRBV5-1 and J usage is TRBJ2-7; a possible D gene is TRBD1 (6 bases). CDR1 SGHRS and CDR2 YFSETQ come from the germline V gene. Between the trimmed V and J ends, which lost 1 base and 5 bases, there was a span of 16 bases. This CDR3 has 15 residues.

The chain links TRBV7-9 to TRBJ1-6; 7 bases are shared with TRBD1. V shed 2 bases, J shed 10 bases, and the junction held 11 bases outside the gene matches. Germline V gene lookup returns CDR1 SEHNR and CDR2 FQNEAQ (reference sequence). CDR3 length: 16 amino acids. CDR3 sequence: CASSLLGLTGNSPLHF. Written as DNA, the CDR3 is TGTGCCAGCAGCTTACTCGGTTTGACAGGGAACTCACCCCTCCACTTT.

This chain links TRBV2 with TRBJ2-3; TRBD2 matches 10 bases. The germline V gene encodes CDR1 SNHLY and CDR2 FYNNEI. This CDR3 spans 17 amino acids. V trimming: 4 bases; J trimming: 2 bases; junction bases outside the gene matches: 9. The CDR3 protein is CASSASGGAFFTDTQYF. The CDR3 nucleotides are TGTGCCAGCAGTGCCAGCGGGGGGGCGTTTTTCACAGATACGCAGTATTTT. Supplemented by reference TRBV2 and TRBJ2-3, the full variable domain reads EPEVTQTPSHQVTQMGQEVILRCVPISNHLYFYWYRQILGQKVEFLVSFYNNEISEKSEIFDDQFSVERPDGSNFTLKIRSTKLEDSAMYFCASSASGGAFFTDTQYFGPGTRLTVL.

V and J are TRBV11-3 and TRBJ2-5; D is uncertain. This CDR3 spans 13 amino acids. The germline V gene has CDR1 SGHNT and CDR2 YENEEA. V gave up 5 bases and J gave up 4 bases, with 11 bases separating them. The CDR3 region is CASSVTGRETQYF. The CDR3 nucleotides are TGTGCCAGCAGCGTGACTGGCAGAGAGACCCAGTACTTC.

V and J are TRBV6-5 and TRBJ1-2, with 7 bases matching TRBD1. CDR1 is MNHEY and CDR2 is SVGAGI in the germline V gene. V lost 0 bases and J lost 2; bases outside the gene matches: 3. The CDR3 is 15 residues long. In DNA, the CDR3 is TGTGCCAGCAGTTACTCGCTGGGACAGAACTATGGCTACACCTTC. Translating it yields CASSYSLGQNYGYTF.

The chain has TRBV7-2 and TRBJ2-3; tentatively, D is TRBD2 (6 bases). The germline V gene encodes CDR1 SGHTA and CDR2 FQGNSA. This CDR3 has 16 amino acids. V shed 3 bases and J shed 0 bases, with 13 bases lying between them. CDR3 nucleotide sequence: TGTGCCAGCAGCTTTGGGGGGTCGGGGAGCACAGATACGCAGTATTTT. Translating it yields CASSFGGSGSTDTQYF.